The 30 T cell receptor beta chains below were found in one sample sequenced in a study of T cells expressing NK-cell markers. TCRdb re-called the 5' RACE reads and shows each CDR3 protein once, DNA omitted. The table lists approximately 550,000 distinct CDR3 sequences. Sequenced: blood T cells: a sorted CD56 or NKG2C T cell subset, CD4+ or CD8+ T cells, or bulk PBMC T cells (not recorded which). The receptors here all came from a man aged 18 to 29 in good health.

V usage is TRBV6-1 and J usage is TRBJ2-3; TCRdb returns TRBD2, unconfirmable since there is no DNA. CDR1 and CDR2 (germline): MNHNS, SASEGT. The CDR3 has 15 residues. CDR3 residues: CASSGLAGSSDTQYF.

This rearrangement joins TRBV6-5 to TRBJ1-6. The CDR3 runs 14 residues. The V gene's germline CDR1 is MNHEY and CDR2 SVGAGI. CDR3 residues: CASSAGGNNSPLHF.

V gene TRBV6-2 or TRBV6-3 combines with J gene TRBJ2-7; checking the TCRdb D call of TRBD2 is not possible without DNA. Per germline, CDR1 MNHEY and CDR2 SVGEGT. The CDR3 is 16 amino acids. This chain's CDR3 is CASSYSRAEPSYEQYF.

V usage is TRBV11-2 and J usage is TRBJ2-5; with no DNA, the TCRdb D assignment of TRBD1 cannot be verified. Germline V gene sequence: CDR1 SGHAT, CDR2 FQNNGV. The CDR3 spans 13 residues. The CDR3 reads CASSPLRRGTQYF.

The chain combines TRBV6-4 with TRBJ1-1; TCRdb proposes TRBD1, but this gene call is untestable without DNA. Germline lookup yields CDR1 MRHNA and CDR2 SNTAGT. The CDR3 spans 13 residues. CDR3 sequence: CASGQDVNTEAFF.

This CDR3 is CASSPKQGTGRGEQFF. The chain couples TRBV18 to TRBJ2-1; TCRdb picks TRBD1, but there is no DNA to check that call. CDR1 KGHSH and CDR2 LQKENI come from the germline V gene. The CDR3 loop spans 16 amino acids.

The chain has TRBV7-6 and TRBJ2-1; TCRdb reports TRBD1, a call that lacks DNA to check it against. The CDR3 length is 16 residues. Germline-derived CDR1 and CDR2 are SGHVS and FNYEAQ. This CDR3 is CASSARYSPGVNEQFF.

The chain uses TRBV4-1 and TRBJ2-3; TCRdb's D call, TRBD2, is unchecked because there is no DNA. The CDR3 is made up of 22 amino acids. Germline V lookup: CDR1 MGHRA, CDR2 YSYEKL. The CDR3 spells CASSHRFDRGLAGKFGTDTQYF.

The chain joins TRBV20-1 to TRBJ2-7; without DNA, the TCRdb call of TRBD1 cannot be checked. The V gene's germline CDR1 is DFQATT and CDR2 SNEGSKA (reference sequence). The CDR3 is 15 amino acids. The CDR3 sequence is CSARDGGRAAYEQYF.

The rearrangement links TRBV5-4 to TRBJ1-3; checking the TCRdb D call of TRBD1 is not possible without DNA. The CDR3 extends over 14 amino acids. Germline CDR1 SGHNT, CDR2 YYREEE (reference sequence). CDR3 residues: CASSSSDRVDTIYF.

The chain combines TRBV12-3 or TRBV12-4 with TRBJ1-2; TCRdb's assignment of TRBD1 cannot be checked, as there is no DNA. This CDR3 is built from 12 residues. CDR3 region: CASSPPGVGYTF.

The chain joins TRBV19 to TRBJ2-3; TCRdb names TRBD2, which stays unverified in the absence of DNA. The CDR3 length is 16 residues. Looked up from germline, CDR1 is LNHDA and CDR2 is SQIVND (reference sequence). This chain's CDR3 is CASNDRLAGVGDTQYF.

This chain links TRBV28 with TRBJ2-1; TCRdb calls TRBD1, which cannot be checked without DNA. This CDR3 has 17 amino acids. Germline V CDR1 and CDR2: MDHEN, SYDVKM. The chain's CDR3 is CASRLWGSGSSYNEQFF.

The chain recombines TRBV15 with TRBJ2-2; lacking DNA, the TRBD1 call made by TCRdb goes unchecked. This CDR3 is built from 16 residues. The germline V gene encodes CDR1 LNHNV and CDR2 YYDKDF (reference sequence). The CDR3 region is CATSGAGTGDTGELFF.

CDR3 amino acids: CASSLTTRDLYTGELFF. The chain links TRBV7-3 to TRBJ2-2; TCRdb designates TRBD2, a call that cannot be tested without DNA. Germline lookup yields CDR1 SGHTA and CDR2 FQGTGA. This CDR3 comprises 17 residues.

The chain combines TRBV10-3 with TRBJ2-7; the D call from TCRdb, TRBD1, cannot be confirmed without DNA. CDR3 length equals 15 residues. From germline, CDR1 is ENHRY and CDR2 SYGVKD. The CDR3 loop is CAISYGQGESYEQYF.

The genes are TRBV11-1 and TRBJ2-7; without DNA, the TCRdb call of TRBD1 cannot be checked. From germline, CDR1 is SGHAT and CDR2 FQDESV (reference sequence). The CDR3 runs 14 residues. The CDR3 region is CASSLSAGSYEQYF.

V and J are TRBV4-1 and TRBJ2-3. The germline V gene has CDR1 MGHRA and CDR2 YSYEKL. This CDR3 spans 15 amino acids. CDR3 residues: CASSQGGRNTDTQYF.

The chain uses TRBV5-1 and TRBJ2-1. The germline CDR1 and CDR2 sequences are SGHRS and YFSETQ. The CDR3 spans 15 residues. Here the CDR3 reads CASSFVGASYNEQFF.

CDR3 in amino acids: CASSPSPGRDSPLHF. J is TRBJ1-6 and V is TRBV7-9; absent DNA, TCRdb's TRBD1 call cannot be checked. The CDR3 spans 15 residues. In germline, CDR1 is SEHNR, CDR2 FQNEAQ (reference sequence).

CDR3 loop: CASGGAMNEQFF. The V gene is TRBV27, the J gene TRBJ2-1; the D call from TCRdb, TRBD1, cannot be confirmed without DNA. The germline gives CDR1 MNHEY, CDR2 SMNVEV (reference sequence). The CDR3 spans 12 residues.

V usage is TRBV6-5 and J usage is TRBJ2-2; TCRdb's assignment of TRBD1 cannot be checked, as there is no DNA. The germline gives CDR1 MNHEY, CDR2 SVGAGI. This CDR3 is built from 15 residues. The CDR3 loop reads CASSYDRGHIGELFF.

This CDR3 is CASSPITGGRGYTF. The chain has TRBV7-2 and TRBJ1-2; TCRdb indicates TRBD1, and absent DNA this call remains unverified. This CDR3 is 14 amino acids long. Germline CDR1 SGHTA, CDR2 FQGNSA.

The CDR3 protein is CATSSPGQGLNQPQHF. The rearrangement links TRBV15 to TRBJ1-5; no DNA is available, so the TRBD1 call from TCRdb remains unchecked. Germline CDR1 reads LNHNV; CDR2 reads YYDKDF (reference sequence). The CDR3 has 16 amino acids.

The V and J genes are TRBV27 and TRBJ2-3; TCRdb designates TRBD2, a call that cannot be tested without DNA. Germline CDR1 and CDR2: MNHEY and SMNVEV (reference sequence). The CDR3 sequence is 15 residues long. CDR3 amino acids: CASMGGSLSTDTQYF.

V usage is TRBV6-5 and J usage is TRBJ1-6; TCRdb outputs TRBD1, but without DNA this stays unchecked. Germline loops: CDR1 MNHEY, CDR2 SVGAGI. The CDR3 length is 12 residues. CDR3 amino acids: CASRGQGSPLHF.

V usage is TRBV2 and J usage is TRBJ2-7; with no DNA, the TCRdb D assignment of TRBD2 cannot be verified. The CDR3 is made up of 13 amino acids. CDR1 is SNHLY and CDR2 is FYNNEI in the germline V gene. CDR3 in amino acids: CASMEGDSYEQYF. The full variable domain, rest sourced from reference TRBV2 and TRBJ2-7, is EPEVTQTPSHQVTQMGQEVILRCVPISNHLYFYWYRQILGQKVEFLVSFYNNEISEKSEIFDDQFSVERPDGSNFTLKIRSTKLEDSAMYFCASMEGDSYEQYFGPGTRLTVT.

The chain recombines TRBV15 with TRBJ2-1; there is no DNA to check the TCRdb D call of TRBD2. The CDR3 has 15 residues. Germline CDR1 is LNHNV and CDR2 is YYDKDF (reference sequence). The CDR3 spells CATKGLAGGPYEQFF.

This chain connects TRBV7-9 to TRBJ2-2; TCRdb reports TRBD2, a call that lacks DNA to check it against. The CDR3 contains 16 residues. Germline V gene sequence: CDR1 SEHNR, CDR2 FQNEAQ (reference sequence). The CDR3 spells CASSPTSGENTGELFF.

V and J are TRBV4-3 and TRBJ2-5; no DNA is available, so the TRBD2 call from TCRdb remains unchecked. The germline V gene has CDR1 LGHNA and CDR2 YSLEER. The CDR3 runs 16 residues. The CDR3 region is CASSQVTGLAEETQYF.